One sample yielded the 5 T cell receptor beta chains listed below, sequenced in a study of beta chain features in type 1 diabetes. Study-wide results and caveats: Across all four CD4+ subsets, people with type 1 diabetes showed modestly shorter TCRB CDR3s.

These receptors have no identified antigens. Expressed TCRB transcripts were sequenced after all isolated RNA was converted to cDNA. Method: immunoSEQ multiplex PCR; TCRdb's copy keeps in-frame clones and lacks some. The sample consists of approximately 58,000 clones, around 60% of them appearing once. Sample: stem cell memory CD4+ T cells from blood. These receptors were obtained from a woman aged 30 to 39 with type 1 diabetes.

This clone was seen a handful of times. This CDR3 is CASGLIVAGVPNEQFF. Here the CDR3 DNA reads TGTGCTAGTGGTTTGATTGTAGCGGGAGTTCCAAATGAGCAGTTCTTC. V is TRBV12-5 and J is TRBJ2-1, with 9 bases lining up with TRBD2. From germline, CDR1 is LGHNT and CDR2 FRNRAP. The V and J ends lost 2 bases and 7 bases, in that order; junction bases with no gene match: 9. The CDR3 covers 16 residues.

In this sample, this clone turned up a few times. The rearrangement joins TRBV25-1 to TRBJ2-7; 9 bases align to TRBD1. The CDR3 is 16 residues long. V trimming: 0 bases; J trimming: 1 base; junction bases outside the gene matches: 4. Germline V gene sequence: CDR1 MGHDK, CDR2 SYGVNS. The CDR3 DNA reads TGTGCCAGCAGTGAATATCAGACAGGGGGGTCCTACGAGCAGTACTTC. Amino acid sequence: CASSEYQTGGSYEQYF.

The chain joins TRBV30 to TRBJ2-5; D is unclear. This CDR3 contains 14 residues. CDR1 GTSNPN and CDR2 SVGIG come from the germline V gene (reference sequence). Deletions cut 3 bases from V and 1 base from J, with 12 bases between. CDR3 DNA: TGTGCCTGGAGCCCCGTCGCAGGCCAAGAGACCCAGTACTTC. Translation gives CAWSPVAGQETQYF.

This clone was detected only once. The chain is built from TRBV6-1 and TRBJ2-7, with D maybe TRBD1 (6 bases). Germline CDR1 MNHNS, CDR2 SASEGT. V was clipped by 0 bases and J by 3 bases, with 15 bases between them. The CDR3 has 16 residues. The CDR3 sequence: CASSEALQGQGYEQYF. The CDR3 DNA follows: TGTGCCAGCAGTGAAGCGCTACAGGGACAAGGCTACGAGCAGTACTTC.

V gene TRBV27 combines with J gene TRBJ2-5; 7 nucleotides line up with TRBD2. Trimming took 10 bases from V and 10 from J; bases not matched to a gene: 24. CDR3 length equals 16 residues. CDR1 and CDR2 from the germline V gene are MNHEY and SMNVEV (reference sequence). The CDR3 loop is CAIKTTPKTSSQRQYF. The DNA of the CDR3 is TGTGCCATCAAGACAACACCAAAGACTAGCTCGCAACGCCAGTACTTC.